Sequencing of this T cell receptor beta chain was carried out in a study of blood T cells in healthy people across ages (dated by TCRdb to the mid-2010s). About the investigation overall: Template switching captured roughly one uniquely barcoded TCR beta cDNA molecule per two T cells in model experiments. Using the same blood draw, the study looked at two additional independent replicas of 1 million unique cDNA reads for two donors, one aged 18 to 30 and the other aged 80 or older. Donors were grouped into four age groups: young (average approximately 16 years), middle-aged (39), aged (around 60) and long-lived (about 89). Using deep sequencing normalized with unique cDNA molecular identifiers, the study measured how TCR beta repertoire diversity changes with age. To avoid experimental bias, donors of different ages were distributed randomly across sequencing lanes. The investigation overall reported the following: A strong correlation was found between observed TCR beta diversity and the percentage of naive T cells measured by flow cytometry. Compared with the aged group, the long-lived group had more naive CD4+ T cells, fewer expanded clones and increased TCR diversity, suggesting age selection. Because donor CMV infection status was unknown, age-related changes in expanded clonotypes were potentially confounded. As age increased, observed TCR beta diversity per million T cells dropped in a roughly linear way, and a significant reduction was already evident by age about 40. Total diversity estimates from one million sequenced T cells were considered lower bounds and underestimates. Since profiling was done on bulk unsorted PBMCs, naive and antigen-experienced compartments could not be conclusively compared.

There are a few counts of this clonotype. No antigen is known for it. Base qualities are not recorded, but no much larger clone differs from it by a single base. V trim: 1 base; J trim: 3 bases; unmatched bases: 5. From the germline V gene (reference sequence), CDR1 is LGHDT and CDR2 is YNNKEL. There are 16 amino acids in the CDR3, from cysteine to phenylalanine inclusive. The only DNA kept is the CDR3, 48 bases in frame from the first base. Systemically healthy Caucasian individuals from Russia, 39 in total and aged roughly 6 to 90 years, were included as donors. About 9.1 milliliters of peripheral blood were collected from each donor into EDTA-treated Vacutainer tubes. Ficoll-Paque density-gradient centrifugation was used to isolate PBMCs, with at least 7 million obtained per sample. Trizol reagent was used to extract total RNA from the PBMCs, yielding at least 6 micrograms per sample. The percentages of naive CD45RAhigh/CD27high T cells were determined by flow cytometry on a PBMC aliquot from every donor.

The library relied on 5' RACE. The run used an Illumina HiSeq 2500. A second PCR of about 6 to 11 cycles was performed with a sample-barcoded 5' primer and a J-beta primer mix. A template-switch 5' adaptor carrying 12 random nucleotides introduced a unique molecular identifier onto each TCR beta cDNA molecule. At least 3 million CDR3-containing paired-end reads were obtained from each sample. First-strand cDNA was synthesized from all RNA with the Mint cDNA synthesis kit, primed by a TRBC-specific oligonucleotide. All cDNA was treated with uracil-DNA glycosylase and then went through a first 18-cycle PCR with the universal primers M1SS and BC2_uni_R. In the paper's pipeline: Normalization of each sample was performed by random selection of 1 million high-quality reads, each carrying a distinct molecular identifier. Reads with shared molecular identifiers were discarded instead of being binned into consensus sequences. MiTCR, run with a Q25 quality threshold and the strictest error-elimination algorithm, handled CDR3 identification, clonotype clustering and error correction. A nonparametric unseen species model using Euler transformation provided a lower-bound estimate of total TCR beta diversity. TCRdb applied fastp at Q25 and MiXCR to the public reads, then kept only in-frame beta chains. Rows matching on CDR3 protein sequence are summarized as one entry with the most common DNA and genes. TCRdb, rather than the study authors, made the V and J calls. The sample has 1,500,000 or so distinct CDR3 sequences on record, 59% of them singletons. The top ten clones comprise over 5.5% of the sample.

The receptor was derived from a man between 18 and 29 years old in good health. The sequencing sample was made of blood. The V gene is TRBV3-1 and the J gene is TRBJ2-7; 11 junctional bases match TRBD2. The CDR3 loop reads CASSQGTSGSGYEQYF. The DNA sequence is as follows: TGTGCCAGCAGCCAAGGAACTAGCGGGAGTGGCTACGAGCAGTACTTC.